Below, one T cell receptor (beta chain) is given with its context. This specimen comes from a study of blood T cell repertoires in COVID-19. Sequencing was performed with immunoSEQ multiplex PCR; in TCRdb, only in-frame clones are kept and a portion is missing. The top ten hold around 0.86% of the sample, which has approximately 380,000 clones, 80% to 95% seen once. Germline V gene data show CDR1 as MNHEY and CDR2 as SMNVEV (reference sequence). CDR3 length: 14 amino acids. Unmatched junction bases numbered 7, after V lost 5 bases and J lost 6 bases. The clonotype comes from a middle-aged woman who had been exposed to COVID-19. V and J are TRBV27 and TRBJ1-5; the match to TRBD1 covers 7 bases. Sequencing was done on a sample of PBMCs or T cells enriched from blood (not recorded which). The CDR3 reads CASSPRDSLQPQHF. CDR3 sequence (DNA): TGTGCCAGCAGTCCAAGGGACAGTCTTCAGCCCCAGCATTTT.